These 6 T cell receptor beta chains were all obtained from the same sample, sequenced in a study of shared clonotypes between healthy human individuals. Method: immunoSEQ multiplex PCR; TCRdb's copy keeps in-frame clones and lacks some. This sample has 2 million to 2.5 million clones, with about 95% found just once. Material: naive CD4+ T cells sorted from blood. Subset here: CD45RA+ positively selected. The receptors were gathered from a young man in good health.

This sequence joins TRBV7-9 and TRBJ1-2; D perhaps matches TRBD1 (6 bases). The V gene's germline CDR1 is SEHNR and CDR2 FQNEAQ (reference sequence). This CDR3 comprises 17 residues. V shed 1 base and J shed 8 bases, with 23 bases lying between them. In nucleotides, the CDR3 is TGTGCCAGCAGCTTAGACGAGAAGGGGGTCGGTGGTGGAGGCTACACCTTC. It encodes CASSLDEKGVGGGGYTF.

J is TRBJ2-1 and V is TRBV9; D ambiguous. CDR3 size: 16 residues. In germline, CDR1 is SGDLS, CDR2 YYNGEE. V was cut by 0 bases and J by 0 bases, with 10 bases left in between. The CDR3 sequence is CASSVVEISSYNEQFF. CDR3 bases: TGTGCCAGCAGCGTAGTGGAGATTAGCTCCTACAATGAGCAGTTCTTC. The whole variable domain, filled in from reference TRBV9 and TRBJ2-1, reads DSGVTQTPKHLITATGQRVTLRCSPRSGDLSVYWYQQSLDQGLQFLIQYYNGEERAKGNILERFSAQQFPDLHSELNLSSLELGDSALYFCASSVVEISSYNEQFFGPGTRLTVL.

The chain combines TRBV30 with TRBJ1-1; D is unclear. The CDR3 consists of 13 residues. Trimming pared 3 bases from V and 3 bases from J, leaving 11 bases between. The V gene's germline CDR1 is GTSNPN and CDR2 SVGIG (reference sequence). The CDR3 DNA reads as TGTGCCTGGAGGTCCGACATATACACTGAAGCTTTCTTT. Encoded protein: CAWRSDIYTEAFF.

The gene calls are TRBV6-1 and TRBJ2-3, with D possibly TRBD1 on 6 matching bases. With 7 bases removed from V and 8 bases from J, the gap between germline ends came to 16 bases. The CDR3 covers 13 residues. Germline assignment: CDR1 MNHNS and CDR2 SASEGT. Here the CDR3 DNA reads TGTGCCAGCAAGGCAGGGGCAGTAGGTACGCAGTATTTT. Translating gives CASKAGAVGTQYF.

Remarks on this clone: Different DNA sequences within this sample yield the same CDR3. The rearrangement links TRBV6-5 to TRBJ1-1; D not certain. This CDR3 spans 12 amino acids. Trimming left V 5 bases short and J 1 base short, with 5 bases between. Looked up from germline, CDR1 is MNHEY and CDR2 is SVGAGI. The CDR3 DNA reads TGTGCCAGCAGTCGCCAGAACACTGAAGCTTTCTTT. Amino acids: CASSRQNTEAFF.

DNA for the CDR3: TGTGCCAGCAGCCAGATAGCGGGAGGGACAGAGACCCAGTACTTC. The encoded protein is CASSQIAGGTETQYF. The genes are TRBV6-5 and TRBJ2-5; 11 bases align to TRBD2. Germline-derived CDR1 and CDR2 are MNHEY and SVGAGI. The ends lost 6 bases at V and 4 bases at J; junction bases unmatched: 7. CDR3 length: 15 residues.